The 10 T cell receptor beta chains below all came from one sample that was sequenced in a study of cytomegalovirus exposure and HLA in healthy donors. PCR involved 60 Vbeta and 13 Jbeta primers. TCRdb's table, derived via immunoSEQ multiplex PCR, lists solely in-frame clones and lacks some. The sample lists 150,000 to 200,000 clones, more than 65% seen once, with roughly 9.3% in the top ten. Source material: PBMCs. The receptor source for this set is a man younger than 30 in good health and CMV-seropositive.

The rearrangement links TRBV7-9 to TRBJ1-2, with unresolved D. This CDR3 has 11 amino acids. Trimming pared 3 bases from V and 5 bases from J, leaving 4 bases between. From germline, CDR1 is SEHNR and CDR2 FQNEAQ (reference sequence). This chain's CDR3 is CASSFQYGYTF. CDR3 nucleotide sequence: TGTGCCAGCAGCTTCCAATATGGCTACACCTTC. The full variable domain, its missing parts supplied by reference TRBV7-9 and TRBJ1-2, is DTGVSQNPRHKITKRGQNVTFRCDPISEHNRLYWYRQTLGQGPEFLTYFQNEAQLEKSRLLSDRFSAERPKGSFSTLEIQRTEQGDSAMYLCASSFQYGYTFGSGTRLTVV.

The chain joins TRBV5-1 to TRBJ2-3; D might be TRBD2 (6 bases). CDR3 length equals 16 residues. Between the trimmed V and J ends, which lost 3 bases and 0 bases, there was a span of 14 bases. Germline CDR1 and CDR2: SGHRS and YFSETQ. DNA for the CDR3: TGCGCCAGCAGCTCCCCGGGGACTGCTAGCACAGATACGCAGTATTTT. Translating gives CASSSPGTASTDTQYF. Using reference TRBV5-1 and TRBJ2-3 for the parts outside the CDR3, the full variable domain is KAGVTQTPRYLIKTRGQQVTLSCSPISGHRSVSWYQQTPGQGLQFLFEYFSETQRNKGNFPGRFSGRQFSNSRSEMNVSTLELGDSALYLCASSSPGTASTDTQYFGPGTRLTVL.

V usage is TRBV19 and J usage is TRBJ1-6, with D unresolved. Germline loops: CDR1 LNHDA, CDR2 SQIVND (reference sequence). There are 17 residues in the CDR3. The V end was cut by 5 bases, the J end by 0 bases, with 14 bases between. The CDR3 loop reads CASSPDPGSSYNSPLHF. For the CDR3, the DNA is TGTGCCAGTAGTCCGGACCCGGGGAGCTCCTATAATTCACCCCTCCACTTT. The full variable domain, completed using reference TRBV19 and TRBJ1-6, is DGGITQSPKYLFRKEGQNVTLSCEQNLNHDAMYWYRQDPGQGLRLIYYSQIVNDFQKGDIAEGYSVSREKKESFPLTVTSAQKNPTAFYLCASSPDPGSSYNSPLHFGNGTRLTVT.

CDR3 DNA sequence: TGTGCCAGCAGCTTGGACAGGGGGTGGGAGACCCAGTACTTC. Its protein is CASSLDRGWETQYF. This chain joins TRBV11-2 and TRBJ2-5; 10 positions agree with TRBD1. V lost 3 bases and J lost 5; bases outside the gene matches: 3. The CDR3 contains 14 residues. Germline loops: CDR1 SGHAT, CDR2 FQNNGV.

There are a few counts of this clone. The rearrangement joins TRBV29-1 to TRBJ1-2; D not resolved. The CDR3 length is 15 residues. Germline loops: CDR1 SQVTM, CDR2 ANQGSEA. V was cut by 0 bases and J by 5 bases, with 16 bases left in between. Written as DNA, the CDR3 is TGCAGCGTTGAAGACGAGGTGACCCTGAGTTATGGCTACACCTTC. It is translated as CSVEDEVTLSYGYTF.

The CDR3 DNA reads TGTGCCAGCAGTGAAGCGGTCCGGACAGTCCTTAACTATGGCTACACCTTC. This sequence encodes CASSEAVRTVLNYGYTF. The genes are TRBV6-1 and TRBJ1-2, with D possibly matching TRBD1 (6 bases). Looked up from germline, CDR1 is MNHNS and CDR2 is SASEGT. The CDR3 has 17 amino acids. Trimming removed 0 bases from V and 1 base from J, with 15 bases in between.

This chain links TRBV10-3 with TRBJ2-2; TRBD2 agrees at 8 bases. The germline gives CDR1 ENHRY, CDR2 SYGVKD. The CDR3 is made up of 18 amino acids. V lost 6 bases to trimming and J lost 2 bases; unmatched junction nucleotides: 14. The DNA for the CDR3 is TGTGCCATCAGCCTACTGCCCGGGGGGGCCCAAAACACCGGGGAGCTGTTTTTT. It encodes CAISLLPGGAQNTGELFF.

This clone was recorded once. The rearrangement links TRBV11-2 to TRBJ1-5, with D possibly being TRBD1 (5 bases). V was trimmed by 1 base and J by 5 bases, leaving 12 bases between them. This CDR3 region has 15 residues. Germline CDR1 is SGHAT and CDR2 is FQNNGV. CDR3 in DNA: TGTGCCAGCAGCTTAGGGCAGGGCGATTATCAGCCCCAGCATTTT. This encodes CASSLGQGDYQPQHF.

This chain joins TRBV28 and TRBJ2-7; 13 nucleotides align to TRBD2. J was trimmed by 1 base and V by 5 bases; bases with no gene match: 5. Germline CDR1 reads MDHEN; CDR2 reads SYDVKM. The CDR3 runs to 16 residues. The DNA for the CDR3 is TGTGCCAGCAGTCCCCGGGGACTAGCGGGGTCCTACGAGCAGTACTTC. This sequence encodes CASSPRGLAGSYEQYF.

This sequence joins TRBV6-1 and TRBJ1-4; 7 nucleotides line up with TRBD1. CDR3 length: 15 residues. With V trimmed by 1 base and J by 7 bases, 6 bases remained unmatched. CDR1 and CDR2 (germline): MNHNS, SASEGT. CDR3 nucleotide sequence: TGTGCCAGCAGTGAAGGGACAGGCGAAGGTGAAAAACTGTTTTTT. This sequence encodes CASSEGTGEGEKLFF.